These T cell receptor beta chains were read from a single sample in a study of cytomegalovirus exposure and HLA in healthy donors. Data came from immunoSEQ multiplex PCR; TCRdb stores just in-frame clones and leaves some out. The repertoire holds 150,000 to 200,000 clones, with about 12% as singletons. Sequences were obtained from PBMCs. These receptors came from a man aged 45-60 years in good health and CMV-seropositive. Each CDR3 is given with its conserved first and last residue. The D gene is left open where the match is weak. For some rows the clone size is stated as once, few or many, or as a class when expanded; others skip it.

abundance	d_gene	v_gene	j_gene	CDR3aa	CDR3nt
few	NA	TRBV28	TRBJ1-5	CASSFGGGNSNQPQHF	TGTGCCAGCAGTTTCGGGGGAGGGAACAGCAATCAGCCCCAGCATTTT
few	TRBD2	TRBV7-3	TRBJ2-1	CASSPQTSGGNNEQFF	TGTGCCAGCAGCCCGCAGACTAGCGGGGGAAACAATGAGCAGTTCTTC
few	NA	TRBV9	TRBJ1-5	CASSPDSVSNQPQHF	TGTGCCAGCAGCCCCGACAGTGTTAGCAATCAGCCCCAGCATTTT
NA	NA	TRBV10-3	TRBJ2-3	CAISESRGADTQYF	TGTGCCATCAGTGAGTCGCGGGGCGCCGATACGCAGTATTTT
few	NA	TRBV25-1	TRBJ2-3	CASSGGRGTQYF	TGTGCCAGCAGTGGGGGTCGGGGTACGCAGTATTTT
NA	TRBD1	TRBV18	TRBJ1-5	CASSPQGDQPQHF	TGTGCCAGCTCCCCCCAGGGGGATCAGCCCCAGCATTTT
NA	NA	TRBV4-3	TRBJ1-2	CASSQGPGNDYGYTF	TGCGCCAGCAGCCAAGGGCCAGGGAACGACTATGGCTACACCTTC
NA	NA	TRBV5-1	TRBJ2-3	CASSLEGRSTDTQYF	TGCGCCAGCAGCTTGGAGGGGCGGAGCACAGATACGCAGTATTTT
NA	NA	TRBV7-2	TRBJ1-1	CASSLGGRLGGEAFF	TGTGCCAGCAGCTTGGGGGGGCGTTTAGGCGGTGAAGCTTTCTTT
few	TRBD1	TRBV19	TRBJ2-7	CASSITGQGNHEQYF	TGTGCCAGTAGTATCACGGGACAGGGGAATCACGAGCAGTACTTC
few	TRBD1	TRBV7-8	TRBJ1-2	CASSPTGGTYGYTF	TGTGCCAGCAGCCCGACAGGGGGTACCTATGGCTACACCTTC
NA	NA	TRBV7-9	TRBJ2-6	CASSLGRPSGANVLTF	TGTGCCAGCAGCTTGGGCCGGCCCTCTGGGGCCAACGTCCTGACTTTC
few	NA	TRBV15	TRBJ2-6	CATSRVQLAGANVLTF	TGTGCCACCAGCAGAGTGCAGCTAGCTGGGGCCAACGTCCTGACTTTC
few	TRBD1	TRBV5-4	TRBJ1-1	CASSFQGGNTEAFF	TGTGCCAGCAGCTTTCAGGGGGGAAACACTGAAGCTTTCTTT
NA	NA	TRBV7-9	TRBJ1-2	CASSLYAGIRGYTF	TGTGCCAGCAGCTTGTACGCGGGTATTCGTGGCTACACCTTC
NA	NA	TRBV18	TRBJ2-5	CASSPGTGMETQYF	TGTGCCAGCTCACCAGGCACAGGGATGGAGACCCAGTACTTC
NA	NA	TRBV19	TRBJ2-7	CASSIRAGYYEQYF	TGTGCCAGTAGTATAAGGGCAGGGTACTACGAGCAGTACTTC
NA	NA	TRBV27	TRBJ1-2	CASSSSRQAYGYTF	TGTGCCAGCAGTTCGTCCCGACAGGCCTATGGCTACACCTTC
few	TRBD2	TRBV2	TRBJ2-5	CASSEARGNQETQYF	TGTGCCAGCAGTGAGGCGCGGGGGAACCAAGAGACCCAGTACTTC